The 27 T cell receptor beta chains below come from one sample, sequenced in a study of early T cells in non-severe SARS-CoV-2 infection (dated by TCRdb to the early 2020s). Receptor amplification or capture employed 5' RACE. Instrument on record: NextSeq 500. In-frame beta chains were kept once TCRdb had trimmed the public reads at Q25 with fastp and called clones with MiXCR. Duplicate CDR3 protein sequences are folded into a single record with the most common DNA and genes. The sample table holds 75,000 to 100,000 distinct CDR3 sequences, of which around 16% were seen once. The ten largest clones add up to around 1.3% of the sample. Material: whole blood. The origin of the receptors is an adult who was a healthcare worker with PCR-confirmed SARS-CoV-2 infection or an uninfected control (not recorded which).

This clonotype turned up a few times. The rearrangement uses TRBV2 and TRBJ2-1; 7 bases agree with TRBD2. The CDR3 contains 15 residues. Germline loops: CDR1 SNHLY, CDR2 FYNNEI. Trimming cost V 6 bases and J 2 bases; bases outside gene matches: 7. CDR3 protein: CASSPGLVTYNEQFF. The CDR3 nucleotides are TGTGCCAGCAGCCCCGGACTAGTAACCTACAATGAGCAGTTCTTC.

J is TRBJ2-6 and V is TRBV12-5, with D unclear. Germline lookup yields CDR1 LGHNT and CDR2 FRNRAP. Trimming took off 1 base at V and 3 bases at J, with 13 bases between the two ends. There are 17 residues in the CDR3. This CDR3 is CASGLGPKGNGANVLTF. CDR3 bases: TGTGCTAGTGGTTTGGGCCCAAAGGGAAATGGGGCCAACGTCCTGACTTTC.

This clonotype was seen a handful of times. The V and J genes are TRBV6-6 and TRBJ2-7; D is perhaps TRBD1 (5 bases). This CDR3 contains 12 residues. Between the trimmed V and J ends, which lost 4 bases and 6 bases, there was a span of 10 bases. The germline V gene has CDR1 MNHNY and CDR2 SVGAGI (reference sequence). CDR3 sequence reads: CASSSGNGEQYF. The CDR3 DNA reads as TGTGCCAGCAGTTCAGGGAACGGCGAGCAGTACTTC.

Only a few counts were recorded for this clonotype. The junction does not match germline at one end; this may be a read error. The chain carries TRBV28 and TRBJ2-2; D is ambiguous. There are 13 residues in the CDR3. Germline V gives CDR1 MDHEN, CDR2 SYDVKM. CDR3 bases: TGTGCCAGCAGTTTATGGAACAGCGGGGAGCTGTTTTTT. Translation: CASSLWNSGELFF.

This clonotype turned up a few times. V and J are TRBV20-1 and TRBJ1-2; no definite D call. Germline V CDR1 and CDR2: DFQATT, SNEGSKA (reference sequence). The length of the CDR3 is 14 residues. Trimming shortened V by 2 bases and J by 5 bases, and 15 bases separated the two germline ends. The CDR3 spells CSARLPAASYGYTF. The CDR3 nucleotides are TGCAGTGCTAGACTCCCGGCGGCGAGTTATGGCTACACCTTC.

In this sample, this clonotype turned up a few times. The V and J genes are TRBV7-9 and TRBJ1-2, with a weak D call TRBD1 (5 bases). CDR3 length: 15 residues. Trimming left V 5 bases short and J 5 bases short, with 18 bases between. Germline-derived CDR1 and CDR2 are SEHNR and FQNEAQ (reference sequence). This CDR3 is CASSPVPAGGYGYTF. The CDR3 DNA is TGTGCCAGCAGCCCAGTACCCGCTGGGGGTTATGGCTACACCTTC.

This clonotype was counted a few times. The chain carries TRBV6-5 and TRBJ2-1; no reliable D call. V was trimmed by 5 bases and J by 15 bases, leaving 17 bases between them. CDR1 is MNHEY, CDR2 SVGAGI, per germline. The CDR3 runs to 12 residues. The chain's CDR3 is CASSDPPRRWFF. As DNA, the CDR3 is TGTGCCAGCAGTGACCCTCCCCGTAGGTGGTTCTTC.

J is TRBJ2-7 and V is TRBV7-9; tentatively, D is TRBD1 or TRBD2 (5 bases each). Deletions cut 5 bases from V and 5 bases from J, with 25 bases between. This CDR3 has 17 amino acids. Germline V gene data show CDR1 as SEHNR and CDR2 as FQNEAQ (reference sequence). CDR3 protein: CASSLSLLEGTEDEQYF. In DNA, the CDR3 is TGTGCCAGCAGCCTTTCTCTATTAGAAGGGACGGAGGACGAGCAGTACTTC.

J is TRBJ1-5 and V is TRBV6-6; TRBD1 might be the D (5 bases). Germline V gives CDR1 MNHNY, CDR2 SVGAGI (reference sequence). V lost 8 bases, J lost 0 bases, and 8 bases lay in between. This CDR3 is built from 13 residues. The CDR3 sequence: CASRDLSNQPQHF. The DNA for the CDR3 is TGTGCCAGCCGGGACCTTAGCAATCAGCCCCAGCATTTT.

This clonotype has just a few counts. V and J are TRBV15 and TRBJ2-7, with 8 nucleotides matching TRBD2. This CDR3 comprises 14 residues. Trimming removed 5 bases from V and 2 bases from J; junction bases left unmatched: 5. The germline gives CDR1 LNHNV, CDR2 YYDKDF (reference sequence). CDR3 in DNA: TGTGCCACCAGCTTGAGCGGGGGAACCTACGAGCAGTACTTC. Translating gives CATSLSGGTYEQYF. Combining the CDR3 with reference TRBV15 and TRBJ2-7 gives the whole variable domain DAMVIQNPRYQVTQFGKPVTLSCSQTLNHNVMYWYQQKSSQAPKLLFHYYDKDFNNEADTPDNFQSRRPNTSFCFLDIRSPGLGDTAMYLCATSLSGGTYEQYFGPGTRLTVT.

This clonotype was recorded many times. V is TRBV29-1 and J is TRBJ1-3; TRBD1 might be the D (5 bases). Germline loops: CDR1 SQVTM, CDR2 ANQGSEA. The CDR3 extends over 12 amino acids. The V gene lost 2 bases and the J gene lost 7 bases, with 9 bases spanning the gap. This CDR3 reads CSVEKGRNTIYF. CDR3 DNA: TGCAGCGTTGAAAAGGGGCGGAACACCATATATTTT.

The chain employs TRBV12-5 and TRBJ2-7; perhaps TRBD1 as D (5 bases). V lost 5 bases and J 3 bases, leaving 8 bases between the germline ends. CDR3 length equals 12 residues. Germline lookup yields CDR1 LGHNT and CDR2 FRNRAP. The CDR3: CASGPQGYEQYF. In nucleotides, the CDR3 is TGTGCTAGTGGTCCCCAGGGCTACGAGCAGTACTTC.

The V gene is TRBV27, the J gene TRBJ2-5, with TRBD2 as a possible D gene (6 bases). With 3 bases removed from V and 5 bases from J, the gap between germline ends came to 13 bases. There are 14 residues in the CDR3. In germline, CDR1 is MNHEY, CDR2 SMNVEV (reference sequence). The chain's CDR3 is CASSFLGGSETQYF. CDR3 in DNA: TGTGCCAGCAGTTTCCTCGGAGGGAGCGAGACCCAGTACTTC.

The chain links TRBV7-9 to TRBJ1-1; D unresolved. The CDR3 sequence is 13 residues long. V was clipped by 5 bases and J by 6 bases, with 13 bases between them. Germline values: CDR1 SEHNR, CDR2 FQNEAQ (reference sequence). CDR3 nucleotide sequence: TGTGCCAGCAGCCCAAGGTTTTCCGCTGAAGCTTTCTTT. It specifies CASSPRFSAEAFF.

V usage is TRBV20-1 and J usage is TRBJ1-4; no firm D call. Looked up from germline, CDR1 is DFQATT and CDR2 is SNEGSKA (reference sequence). V was shortened by 5 bases and J by 1 base, with 14 bases between the two germline ends. The CDR3 spans 15 residues. The CDR3 loop is CSAPTPTLTNEKLFF. The DNA of the CDR3 is TGCAGTGCTCCGACCCCGACATTAACTAATGAAAAACTGTTTTTT.

As concerns this clonotype: This may be a read error, as it is one base from a much larger clone. This chain links TRBV11-2 with TRBJ2-7, with D unclear. CDR1 is SGHAT, CDR2 FQNNGV, per germline. V was trimmed by 6 bases and J by 3 bases, leaving 18 bases between them. This CDR3 has 15 residues. In nucleotides, the CDR3 is TGTGCCAGCAGACCTACATGTGGAAAGGGCTACGAGCAGTACTTC. This gives the protein CASRPTCGKGYEQYF.

The chain employs TRBV19 and TRBJ1-2, with D perhaps TRBD1 (6 bases). V lost 4 bases, J lost 4 bases, and 16 bases lay in between. Germline V gene data show CDR1 as LNHDA and CDR2 as SQIVND (reference sequence). The CDR3 covers 15 residues. In nucleotides, the CDR3 is TGTGCCAGTAGTACTGGAGGACAGCTCCTCTATGGCTACACCTTC. This sequence encodes CASSTGGQLLYGYTF.

The table lists this clonotype with a count of one. The rearrangement joins TRBV2 to TRBJ2-7; D is unresolved. The germline V and J ends were trimmed by 5 bases and 1 base, with 12 bases remaining between them. The V gene's germline CDR1 is SNHLY and CDR2 FYNNEI. The length of the CDR3 is 14 residues. The CDR3 coding sequence is TGTGCCAGCAGTTTGGTAGTAAGTTCCTACGAGCAGTACTTC. Protein product: CASSLVVSSYEQYF.

This clonotype was seen only a few times. The chain uses TRBV29-1 and TRBJ1-6, with TRBD1 identical over 9 bases. J gave up 8 bases and V 7 bases, and 9 bases lay outside the gene matches. Looked up from germline, CDR1 is SQVTM and CDR2 is ANQGSEA. This CDR3 contains 14 residues. DNA for the CDR3: TGCAGCGCGAAGGGACAGGGCAGAGATTCACCCCTCCACTTT. Translating it yields CSAKGQGRDSPLHF. The entire variable domain, with the rest obtained from reference TRBV29-1 and TRBJ1-6, is as follows: SAVISQKPSRDICQRGTSLTIQCQVDSQVTMMFWYRQQPGQSLTLIATANQGSEATYESGFVIDKFPISRPNLTFSTLTVSNMSPEDSSIYLCSAKGQGRDSPLHFGNGTRLTVT.

The chain employs TRBV20-1 and TRBJ2-7; 9 bases fit TRBD2. With V trimmed by 5 bases and J by 2 bases, 16 bases remained unmatched. The CDR3 spans 17 residues. Germline lookup yields CDR1 DFQATT and CDR2 SNEGSKA (reference sequence). In nucleotides, the CDR3 is TGCAGTGCTCCCTCAACCGAAGCGGGAGGTGTTCCCTACGAGCAGTACTTC. Translating it yields CSAPSTEAGGVPYEQYF.

The rearrangement joins TRBV4-3 to TRBJ2-1, with a tentative D call TRBD1 (6 bases). CDR1 is LGHNA and CDR2 is YSLEER in the germline V gene. The V gene lost 0 bases and the J gene lost 7 bases, with 22 bases spanning the gap. This CDR3 is 18 amino acids long. The CDR3 here is CASSQDRWGRYDANEQFF. CDR3 DNA: TGCGCCAGCAGCCAAGATCGTTGGGGGCGGTACGATGCGAATGAGCAGTTCTTC.

The chain uses TRBV7-9 and TRBJ1-6, with 7 positions matching TRBD1. The CDR3 is 15 amino acids. With 4 bases clipped from V and 8 bases from J, the junction kept 8 bases outside the gene matches. In germline, CDR1 is SEHNR, CDR2 FQNEAQ (reference sequence). This CDR3 reads CASSSGTARDSPLHF. The CDR3 DNA reads as TGTGCCAGCAGCTCCGGGACAGCCCGGGATTCACCCCTCCACTTT. Filled out from reference TRBV7-9 and TRBJ1-6, the complete variable domain reads DTGVSQNPRHKITKRGQNVTFRCDPISEHNRLYWYRQTLGQGPEFLTYFQNEAQLEKSRLLSDRFSAERPKGSFSTLEIQRTEQGDSAMYLCASSSGTARDSPLHFGNGTRLTVT.

The gene calls are TRBV2 and TRBJ1-4, with D hard to call. Looked up from germline, CDR1 is SNHLY and CDR2 is FYNNEI. Trimming pared 1 base from V and 17 bases from J, leaving 14 bases between. The CDR3 covers 12 residues. The CDR3 DNA sequence: TGTGCCAGCAGTGAAGGGTCGCCCGAGCGATTTTTT. Encoded protein: CASSEGSPERFF.

In this sample, this clonotype turned up many times. J is TRBJ1-2 and V is TRBV19; the match to TRBD1 covers 9 bases. Per germline, CDR1 LNHDA and CDR2 SQIVND (reference sequence). The J segment lost 4 bases and the V segment lost 4 bases, leaving 1 base of the junction unmatched. This CDR3 has 13 residues. In DNA, the CDR3 is TGTGCCAGTAGTACGACAGGGGGCTATGGCTACACCTTC. Translation gives CASSTTGGYGYTF.

This clonotype was counted a few times. The V call is TRBV29-1, the J call TRBJ2-7, with 16 bases that match TRBD2. Germline loops: CDR1 SQVTM, CDR2 ANQGSEA. The CDR3 contains 15 residues. Germline trimming cut 4 bases from V and 6 bases from J; bases unmatched to any gene: 6. CDR3 region: CSVAMGLAGGSEQYF. CDR3 in DNA: TGCAGCGTTGCAATGGGACTAGCGGGGGGGTCCGAGCAGTACTTC.

The CDR3 here is CAIRRVQGGSTDTQYF. The CDR3 DNA reads TGTGCCATCAGGAGGGTGCAGGGGGGGAGCACAGATACGCAGTATTTT. The J gene is TRBJ2-3, the V gene TRBV10-3; either TRBD1 or TRBD2 may supply D (7 bases each). The germline gives CDR1 ENHRY, CDR2 SYGVKD. This CDR3 comprises 16 residues. Trimming removed 6 bases from V and 0 bases from J, with 16 bases in between.

This clonotype has only a few counts. In nucleotides, the CDR3 is TGTGCCACCAGTGTATTAGGGGATATTCAGTACTTC. It yields the protein CATSVLGDIQYF. The genes are TRBV24-1 and TRBJ2-4; possible D gene TRBD1, 5 bases. V gave up 5 bases and J gave up 10 bases, with 11 bases separating them. The CDR3 loop spans 12 amino acids. The germline CDR1 and CDR2 sequences are KGHDR and SFDVKD.